The sequence of this TCR beta chain was determined in a study of beta chain features in type 1 diabetes. General study points: TCRB CDR3s were moderately but significantly shorter in Type 1 diabetes patients in all four CD4+ subsets.

Losses at the gene ends were 1 base for V and 2 bases for J; bases not matched to a gene: 10. CDR1 is SNHLY, CDR2 FYNNEI, per germline. The CDR3 loop spans 18 amino acids. This clone has only a few counts. Its antigen remains unidentified. The whole isolated RNA underwent reverse transcription, so sequencing captured expressed TCRB transcripts. TCRdb's table, derived via immunoSEQ multiplex PCR, lists solely in-frame clones and lacks some. Of roughly 290,000 clones listed, roughly 15% are singletons. Input material: naive CD4+ T cells from blood. This TCR was sampled from a young man with type 1 diabetes. V is TRBV2 and J is TRBJ2-5; 10 bases match TRBD2. DNA of the CDR3: TGTGCCAGCAGTGAAGTGGCTAGCGGGAGCCCGGCACAAGAGACCCAGTACTTC. Protein product: CASSEVASGSPAQETQYF.